This TCR beta chain was captured in a study of T cell responses to AZD1222 COVID-19 vaccine. Germline V lookup: CDR1 LNHNV, CDR2 YYDKDF (reference sequence). The CDR3 has 16 residues. Trimming took off 0 bases at V and 2 bases at J, with 11 bases between the two ends. Pooling of second doses given at about 4 or about 12 weeks was done. Concerning this clone: Its specificity is unknown.

General observations from the study: Across the whole spike, CD4 TCRs peaked at regions 160-218 and 743-854. Clonal diversity may have been underestimated in mostly white British donors.

Data came from immunoSEQ multiplex PCR; TCRdb stores just in-frame clones and leaves some out. The table includes 140,000 or so clones, more than 85% detected once. The source was peripheral blood, collected 28 days after the second AZD1222 dose. The sequence derives from an adult who received the AZD1222 COVID-19 vaccine. This rearrangement joins TRBV15 to TRBJ1-5; D unclear. CDR3 DNA sequence: TGTGCCACCAGCAGAGATTTTCTCTTGGGCAATCAGCCCCAGCATTTT. It codes for CATSRDFLLGNQPQHF.